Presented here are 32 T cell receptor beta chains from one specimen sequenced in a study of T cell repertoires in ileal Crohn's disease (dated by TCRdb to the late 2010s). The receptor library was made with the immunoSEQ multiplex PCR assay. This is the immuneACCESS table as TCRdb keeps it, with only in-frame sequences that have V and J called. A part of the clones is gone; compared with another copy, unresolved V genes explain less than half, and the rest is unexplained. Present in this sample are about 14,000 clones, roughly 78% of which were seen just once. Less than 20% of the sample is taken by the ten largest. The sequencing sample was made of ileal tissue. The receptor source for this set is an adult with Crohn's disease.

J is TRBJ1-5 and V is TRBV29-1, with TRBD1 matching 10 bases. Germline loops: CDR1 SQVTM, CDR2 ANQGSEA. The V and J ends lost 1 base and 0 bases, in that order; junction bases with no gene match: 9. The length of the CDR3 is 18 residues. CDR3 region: CSVEVPGTGDGSNQPQHF. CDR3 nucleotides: TGCAGCGTTGAAGTCCCCGGGACAGGGGATGGTAGCAATCAGCCCCAGCATTTT.

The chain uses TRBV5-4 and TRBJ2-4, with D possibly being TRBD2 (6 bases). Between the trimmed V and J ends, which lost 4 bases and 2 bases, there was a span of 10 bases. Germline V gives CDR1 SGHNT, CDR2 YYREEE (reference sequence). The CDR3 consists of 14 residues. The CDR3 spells CASSPDYSKNIQYF. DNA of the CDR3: TGTGCCAGCAGCCCGGACTACTCCAAAAACATTCAGTACTTC. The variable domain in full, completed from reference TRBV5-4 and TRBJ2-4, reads ETGVTQSPTHLIKTRGQQVTLRCSSQSGHNTVSWYQQALGQGPQFIFQYYREEENGRGNFPPRFSGLQFPNYSSELNVNALELDDSALYLCASSPDYSKNIQYFGAGTRLSVL.

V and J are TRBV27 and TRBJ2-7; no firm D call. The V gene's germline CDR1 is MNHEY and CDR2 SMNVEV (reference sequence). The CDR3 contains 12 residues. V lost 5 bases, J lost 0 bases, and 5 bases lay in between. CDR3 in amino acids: CASSTSSYEQYF. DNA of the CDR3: TGTGCCAGCAGTACAAGCTCCTACGAGCAGTACTTC.

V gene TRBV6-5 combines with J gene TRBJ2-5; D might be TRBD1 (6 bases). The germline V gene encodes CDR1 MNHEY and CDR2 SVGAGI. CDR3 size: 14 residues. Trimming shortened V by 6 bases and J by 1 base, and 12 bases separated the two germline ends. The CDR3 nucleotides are TGTGCCAGCAGGGTCCTAGGGGGCCAAGAGACCCAGTACTTC. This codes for CASRVLGGQETQYF.

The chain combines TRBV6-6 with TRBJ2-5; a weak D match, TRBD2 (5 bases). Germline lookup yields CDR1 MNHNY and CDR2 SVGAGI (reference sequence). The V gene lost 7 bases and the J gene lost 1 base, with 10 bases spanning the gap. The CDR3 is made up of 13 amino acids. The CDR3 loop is CASTSTTQETQYF. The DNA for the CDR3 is TGTGCCAGCACCTCGACTACCCAAGAGACCCAGTACTTC.

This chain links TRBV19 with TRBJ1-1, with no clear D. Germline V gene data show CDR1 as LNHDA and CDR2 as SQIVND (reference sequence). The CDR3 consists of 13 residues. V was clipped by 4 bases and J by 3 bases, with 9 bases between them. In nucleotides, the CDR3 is TGTGCCAGTAGTACCGGGGTTTACACTGAAGCTTTCTTT. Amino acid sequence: CASSTGVYTEAFF.

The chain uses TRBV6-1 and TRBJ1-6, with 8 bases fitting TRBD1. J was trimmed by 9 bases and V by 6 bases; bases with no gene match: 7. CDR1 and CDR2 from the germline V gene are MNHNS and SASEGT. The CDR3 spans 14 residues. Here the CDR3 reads CASRSGRGLSPLHF. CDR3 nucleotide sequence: TGTGCCAGCAGGTCGGGCAGGGGGCTTTCACCCCTCCACTTT.

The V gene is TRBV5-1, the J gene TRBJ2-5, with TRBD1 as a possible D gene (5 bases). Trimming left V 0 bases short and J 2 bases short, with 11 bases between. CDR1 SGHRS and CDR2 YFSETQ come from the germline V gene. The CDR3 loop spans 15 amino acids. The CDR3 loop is CASSLDPRVQETQYF. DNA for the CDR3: TGCGCCAGCAGCTTGGACCCCAGGGTTCAAGAGACCCAGTACTTC.

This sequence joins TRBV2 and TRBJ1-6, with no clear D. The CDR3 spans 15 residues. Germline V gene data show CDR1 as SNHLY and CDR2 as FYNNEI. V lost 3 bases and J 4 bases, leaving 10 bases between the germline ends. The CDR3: CASSEATGYNSPLHF. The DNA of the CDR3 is TGTGCCAGCAGTGAGGCGACCGGGTATAATTCACCCCTCCACTTT.

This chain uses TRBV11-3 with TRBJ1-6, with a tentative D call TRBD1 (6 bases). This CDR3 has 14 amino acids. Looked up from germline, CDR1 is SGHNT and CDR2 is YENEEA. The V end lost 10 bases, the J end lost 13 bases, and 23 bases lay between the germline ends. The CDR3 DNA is TGTGCCACCGAAGCGTGGGACATCACCTTCCCCCTCCACTTT. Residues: CATEAWDITFPLHF.

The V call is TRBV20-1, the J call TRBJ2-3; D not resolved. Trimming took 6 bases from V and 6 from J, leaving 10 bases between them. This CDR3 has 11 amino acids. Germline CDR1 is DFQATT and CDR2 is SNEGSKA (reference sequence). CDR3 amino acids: CSAPNGDTQYF. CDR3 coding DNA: TGCAGTGCACCCAACGGGGATACGCAGTATTTT.

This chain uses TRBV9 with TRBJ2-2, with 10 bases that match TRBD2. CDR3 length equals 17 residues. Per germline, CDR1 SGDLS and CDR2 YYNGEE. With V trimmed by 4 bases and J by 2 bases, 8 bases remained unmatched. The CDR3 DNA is TGTGCCAGCAGCCCGACACTAGCGGGGTTCAACACCGGGGAGCTGTTTTTT. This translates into CASSPTLAGFNTGELFF. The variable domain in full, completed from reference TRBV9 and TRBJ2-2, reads DSGVTQTPKHLITATGQRVTLRCSPRSGDLSVYWYQQSLDQGLQFLIQYYNGEERAKGNILERFSAQQFPDLHSELNLSSLELGDSALYFCASSPTLAGFNTGELFFGEGSRLTVL.

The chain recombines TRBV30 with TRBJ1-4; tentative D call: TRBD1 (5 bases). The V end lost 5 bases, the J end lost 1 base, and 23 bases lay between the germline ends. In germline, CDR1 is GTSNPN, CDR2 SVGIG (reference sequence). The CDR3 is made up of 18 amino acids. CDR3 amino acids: CAWSRDRGDEGTNEKLFF. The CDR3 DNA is TGTGCCTGGTCGAGGGACCGCGGGGATGAGGGAACTAATGAAAAACTGTTTTTT. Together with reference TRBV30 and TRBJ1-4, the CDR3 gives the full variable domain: SQTIHQWPATLVQPVGSPLSLECTVEGTSNPNLYWYRQAAGRGLQLLFYSVGIGQISSEVPQNLSASRPQDRQFILSSKKLLLSDSGFYLCAWSRDRGDEGTNEKLFFGSGTQLSVL.

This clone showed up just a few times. CDR3 amino acids: CASSLRDREDIQYF. CDR3 sequence (DNA): TGTGCCAGCAGCTTAAGGGACAGGGAAGACATTCAGTACTTC. The chain combines TRBV5-4 with TRBJ2-4; 9 bases line up with TRBD1. After removal of 2 bases from V and 8 bases from J, the junction contained 5 bases not matched to a gene. CDR3 size: 14 residues. From germline, CDR1 is SGHNT and CDR2 YYREEE (reference sequence).

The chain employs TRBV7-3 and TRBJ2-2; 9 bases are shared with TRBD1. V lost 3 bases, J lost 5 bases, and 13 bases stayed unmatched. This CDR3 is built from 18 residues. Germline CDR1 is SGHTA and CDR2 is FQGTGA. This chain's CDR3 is CASSFLTQGAAETGELFF. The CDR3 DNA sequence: TGTGCCAGCAGCTTCCTGACACAGGGGGCTGCCGAGACCGGGGAGCTGTTTTTT.

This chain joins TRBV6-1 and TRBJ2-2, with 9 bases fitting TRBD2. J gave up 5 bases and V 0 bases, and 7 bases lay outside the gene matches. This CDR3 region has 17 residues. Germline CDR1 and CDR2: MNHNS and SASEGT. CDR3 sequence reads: CASSEAAPAGGTGELFF. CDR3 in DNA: TGTGCCAGCAGTGAAGCCGCCCCAGCGGGAGGAACCGGGGAGCTGTTTTTT.

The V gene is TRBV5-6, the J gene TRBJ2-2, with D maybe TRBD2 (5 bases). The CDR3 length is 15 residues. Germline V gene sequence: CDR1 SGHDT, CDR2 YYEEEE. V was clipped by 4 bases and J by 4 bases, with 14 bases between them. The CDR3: CASSRTVPRTGELFF. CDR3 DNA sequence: TGTGCCAGCAGCCGGACTGTACCCCGCACCGGGGAGCTGTTTTTT.

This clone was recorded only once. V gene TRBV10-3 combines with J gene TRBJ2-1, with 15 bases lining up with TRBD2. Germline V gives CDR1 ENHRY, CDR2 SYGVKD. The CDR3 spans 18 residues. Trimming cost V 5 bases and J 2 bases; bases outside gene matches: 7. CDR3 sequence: CAISSTGLAGGPYNEQFF. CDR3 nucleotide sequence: TGTGCCATCAGTTCAACGGGACTAGCGGGGGGCCCCTACAATGAGCAGTTCTTC.

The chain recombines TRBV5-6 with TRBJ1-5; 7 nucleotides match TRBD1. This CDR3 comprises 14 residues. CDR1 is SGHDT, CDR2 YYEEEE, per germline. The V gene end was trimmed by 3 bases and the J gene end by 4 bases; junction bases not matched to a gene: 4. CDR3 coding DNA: TGTGCCAGCAGCTACAGGGGCGGAAATCAGCCCCAGCATTTT. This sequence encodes CASSYRGGNQPQHF.

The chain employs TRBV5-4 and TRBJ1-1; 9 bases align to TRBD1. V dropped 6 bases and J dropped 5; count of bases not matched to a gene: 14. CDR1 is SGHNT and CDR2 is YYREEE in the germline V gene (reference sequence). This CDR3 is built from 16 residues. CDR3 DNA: TGTGCCAGCACCTCGCGACAGGGGGTCCCGGGAACTGAAGCTTTCTTT. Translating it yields CASTSRQGVPGTEAFF.

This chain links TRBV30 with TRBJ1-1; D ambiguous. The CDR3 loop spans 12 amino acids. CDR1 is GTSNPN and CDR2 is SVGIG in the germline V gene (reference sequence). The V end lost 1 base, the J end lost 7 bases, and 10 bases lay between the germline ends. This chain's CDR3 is CAWSASFNEAFF. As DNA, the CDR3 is TGTGCCTGGAGTGCCTCCTTTAATGAAGCTTTCTTT.

DNA of the CDR3: TGTGCCAGTAGTATTATTCTGGGCCCGAACACTGAAGCTTTCTTT. This encodes CASSIILGPNTEAFF. The V and J genes are TRBV19 and TRBJ1-1; D not resolved. This CDR3 has 15 amino acids. Trimming removed 3 bases at V and 1 base at J, with 12 bases between. Germline V gene data show CDR1 as LNHDA and CDR2 as SQIVND (reference sequence).

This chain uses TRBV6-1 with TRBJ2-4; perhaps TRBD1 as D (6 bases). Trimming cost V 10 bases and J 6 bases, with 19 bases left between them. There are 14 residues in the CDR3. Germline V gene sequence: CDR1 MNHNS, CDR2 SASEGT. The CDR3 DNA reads TGTGCCACCCAGACAGGAGCAAACTTAAACATTCAGTACTTC. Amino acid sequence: CATQTGANLNIQYF.

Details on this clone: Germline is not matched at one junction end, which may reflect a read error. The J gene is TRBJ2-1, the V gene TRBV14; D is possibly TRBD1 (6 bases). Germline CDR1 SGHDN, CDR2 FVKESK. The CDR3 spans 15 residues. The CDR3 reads CASGQVQGFYNEQFF. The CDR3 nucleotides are TGTGCCAGCGGCCAAGTACAGGGATTCTACAATGAGCAGTTCTTC.

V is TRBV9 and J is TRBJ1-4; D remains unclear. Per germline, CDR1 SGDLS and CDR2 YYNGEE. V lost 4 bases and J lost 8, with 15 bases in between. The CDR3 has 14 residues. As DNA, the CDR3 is TGTGCCAGCAGCTCCGGGGTGGGTGAGGAAAAACTGTTTTTT. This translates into CASSSGVGEEKLFF.

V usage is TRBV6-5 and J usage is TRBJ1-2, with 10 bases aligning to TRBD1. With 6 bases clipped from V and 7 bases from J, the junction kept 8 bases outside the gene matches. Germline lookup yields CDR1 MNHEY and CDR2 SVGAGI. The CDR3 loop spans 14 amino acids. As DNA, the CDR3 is TGTGCCAGCAGAAGGGACAGGGGCCCCCCTGGCTACACCTTC. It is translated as CASRRDRGPPGYTF.

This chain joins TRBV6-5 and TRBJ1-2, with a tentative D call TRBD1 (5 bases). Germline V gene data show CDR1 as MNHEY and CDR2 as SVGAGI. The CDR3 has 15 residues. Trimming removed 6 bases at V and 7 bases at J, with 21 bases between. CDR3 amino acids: CASSQVGQGGSGYTF. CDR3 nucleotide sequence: TGTGCCAGCAGCCAAGTGGGGCAGGGCGGTTCTGGCTACACCTTC.

CDR3 region: CALPPGDSSYEQYF. In DNA, the CDR3 is TGTGCCCTTCCGCCCGGGGACAGTTCCTACGAGCAGTACTTC. The chain has TRBV10-3 and TRBJ2-7; 7 nucleotides agree with TRBD1. The CDR3 is 14 amino acids. The germline V gene encodes CDR1 ENHRY and CDR2 SYGVKD. The J segment lost 1 base and the V segment lost 11 bases, leaving 11 bases of the junction unmatched.

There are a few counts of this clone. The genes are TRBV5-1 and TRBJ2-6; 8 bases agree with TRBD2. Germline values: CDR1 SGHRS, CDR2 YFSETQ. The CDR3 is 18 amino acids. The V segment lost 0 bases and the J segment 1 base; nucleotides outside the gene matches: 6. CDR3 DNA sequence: TGCGCCAGCAGCTTGGCCGGGGGGGGAGGTTCTGGGGCCAACGTCCTGACTTTC. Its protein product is CASSLAGGGGSGANVLTF.

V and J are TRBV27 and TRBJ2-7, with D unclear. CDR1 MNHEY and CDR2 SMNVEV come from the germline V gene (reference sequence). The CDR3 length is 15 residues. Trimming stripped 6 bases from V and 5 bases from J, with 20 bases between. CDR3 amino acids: CASSSVDGQTHEQYF. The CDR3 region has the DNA TGTGCCAGCAGCTCAGTGGATGGGCAAACCCACGAGCAGTACTTC.

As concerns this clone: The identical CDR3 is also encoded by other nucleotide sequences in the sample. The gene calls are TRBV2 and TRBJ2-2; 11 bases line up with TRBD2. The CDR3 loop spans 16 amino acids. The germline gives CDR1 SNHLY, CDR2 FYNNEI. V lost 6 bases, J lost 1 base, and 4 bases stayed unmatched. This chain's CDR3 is CASRGGTSGNTGELFF. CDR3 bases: TGTGCCAGCAGGGGTGGGACTAGCGGGAACACCGGGGAGCTGTTTTTT.

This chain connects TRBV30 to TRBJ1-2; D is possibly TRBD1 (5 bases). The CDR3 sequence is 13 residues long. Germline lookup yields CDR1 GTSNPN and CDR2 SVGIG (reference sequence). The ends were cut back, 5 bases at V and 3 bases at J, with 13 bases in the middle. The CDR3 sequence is CAWGHQHHYGYTF. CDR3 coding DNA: TGTGCCTGGGGACACCAGCACCACTATGGCTACACCTTC.